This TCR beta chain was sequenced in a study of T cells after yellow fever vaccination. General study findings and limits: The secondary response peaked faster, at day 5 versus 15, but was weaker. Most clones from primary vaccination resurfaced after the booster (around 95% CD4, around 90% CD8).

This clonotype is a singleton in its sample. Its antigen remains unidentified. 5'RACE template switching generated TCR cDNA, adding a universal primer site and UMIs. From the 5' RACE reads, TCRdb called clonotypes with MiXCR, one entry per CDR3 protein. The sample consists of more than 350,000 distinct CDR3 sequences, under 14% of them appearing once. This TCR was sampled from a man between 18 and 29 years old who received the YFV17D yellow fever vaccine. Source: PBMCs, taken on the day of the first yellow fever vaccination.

Written as DNA, the CDR3 is TGTGCCAGCAGCTGGGGACAGCCGAGCTCTGGAAACACCATATATTTT. Its translation: CASSWGQPSSGNTIYF. The rearrangement uses TRBV7-6 and TRBJ1-3, with 7 bases that match TRBD1. The CDR3 consists of 16 residues. V gave up 4 bases and J gave up 0 bases; unmatched junction bases: 6. CDR1 is SGHVS, CDR2 FNYEAQ, per germline.